The 27 T cell receptor beta chains below were found in one sample sequenced in a study of identical twins. TCRdb independently ran MiXCR on the 5' RACE reads; one entry per CDR3 protein. The data hold 230,000 or so distinct CDR3 sequences, with roughly 8.7% observed a single time. A further study also used this sample, focusing on yellow fever vaccine responses in identical twins.

The sequenced sample was CD8+ T cells sorted from blood. These receptors came from a woman between 18 and 30 years old in good health.

The chain has TRBV12-3 or TRBV12-4 and TRBJ2-5; no definite D call. V dropped 7 bases and J dropped 5 bases, with 11 bases sitting between them. The CDR3 is 12 residues long. The CDR3 DNA follows: TGTGCCAGCATGGGTGATTCTGAGACCCAGTACTTC. Amino acids: CASMGDSETQYF.

The CDR3 loop reads CASSLGGKQPQHF. The CDR3 DNA reads as TGTGCCAGCAGTTTAGGAGGTAAACAGCCCCAGCATTTT. The chain joins TRBV28 to TRBJ1-5; D is unresolved. Germline V CDR1 and CDR2: MDHEN, SYDVKM. Trimming cost V 2 bases and J 7 bases, with 9 bases left between them. The CDR3 loop spans 13 amino acids. The full variable domain, rest sourced from reference TRBV28 and TRBJ1-5, is DVKVTQSSRYLVKRTGEKVFLECVQDMDHENMFWYRQDPGLGLRLIYFSYDVKMKEKGDIPEGYSVSREKKERFSLILESASTNQTSMYLCASSLGGKQPQHFGDGTRLSIL.

This clonotype was recorded a few times. In DNA, the CDR3 is TGTGCCAGCAGCCCCGCTGGGGGCACAGATACGCAGTATTTT. The encoded protein is CASSPAGGTDTQYF. The V call is TRBV7-9, the J call TRBJ2-3; D gene uncertain. This CDR3 contains 14 residues. In germline, CDR1 is SEHNR, CDR2 FQNEAQ (reference sequence). Trimming removed 5 bases at V and 1 base at J, with 10 bases between.

This clonotype was observed once. The V call is TRBV4-3, the J call TRBJ2-7; 11 positions agree with TRBD2. Germline trimming cut 2 bases from V and 0 bases from J; bases unmatched to any gene: 3. Germline CDR1 LGHNA, CDR2 YSLEER. The length of the CDR3 is 16 residues. This CDR3 is CASSQMTSGTSYEQYF. The CDR3 DNA sequence: TGCGCCAGCAGCCAAATGACTAGCGGGACCTCCTACGAGCAGTACTTC.

This clonotype was found a few times. This chain joins TRBV9 and TRBJ2-1; 10 bases line up with TRBD2. Germline assignment: CDR1 SGDLS and CDR2 YYNGEE. This CDR3 spans 18 amino acids. With 0 bases clipped from V and 1 base from J, the junction kept 7 bases outside the gene matches. For the CDR3, the DNA is TGTGCCAGCAGCGTAGCTCGGACTAGCGGCACTTCCTACAATGAGCAGTTCTTC. This codes for CASSVARTSGTSYNEQFF.

This clonotype was observed a few times. The V gene is TRBV27, the J gene TRBJ1-6; 7 nucleotides agree with TRBD1. The germline V gene has CDR1 MNHEY and CDR2 SMNVEV (reference sequence). CDR3 length equals 15 residues. V lost 5 bases, J lost 9 bases, and 10 bases stayed unmatched. The CDR3 spells CASSTGTAFPSPLHF. The DNA of the CDR3 is TGTGCCAGCAGTACCGGGACAGCGTTTCCTTCACCCCTCCACTTT.

This clonotype was recorded many times. The chain has TRBV11-2 and TRBJ2-3, with 10 nucleotides matching TRBD2. CDR1 SGHAT and CDR2 FQNNGV come from the germline V gene. The CDR3 consists of 15 residues. The V segment lost 5 bases and the J segment 3 bases; nucleotides outside the gene matches: 5. CDR3 sequence reads: CASSPTSGETDTQYF. The CDR3 DNA is TGTGCCAGCAGCCCAACTAGCGGGGAGACAGATACGCAGTATTTT.

The V gene is TRBV4-3, the J gene TRBJ2-7, with D unresolved. Germline CDR1 and CDR2: LGHNA and YSLEER. This CDR3 comprises 15 residues. V lost 1 base and J lost 5, with 15 bases in between. Here the CDR3 DNA reads TGCGCCAGCAGCCAAGCGGCTCTGGCAGGCGACGAGCAGTACTTC. Its translation: CASSQAALAGDEQYF.

The chain links TRBV6-1 to TRBJ2-1, with D hard to call. CDR3 length equals 15 residues. The germline CDR1 and CDR2 sequences are MNHNS and SASEGT. Trimming left V 6 bases short and J 2 bases short, with 14 bases between. CDR3 residues: CASRPTELPYNEQFF. CDR3 bases: TGTGCCAGCAGGCCCACGGAGCTCCCCTACAATGAGCAGTTCTTC.

This clonotype was seen repeatedly, ten times or more. The chain uses TRBV24-1 and TRBJ2-1; maybe TRBD2 (5 bases). With 4 bases removed from V and 6 bases from J, the gap between germline ends came to 12 bases. The CDR3 has 14 residues. The germline gives CDR1 KGHDR, CDR2 SFDVKD. The CDR3 spells CATSDLELGNEQFF. CDR3 coding DNA: TGTGCCACCAGTGACCTCGAACTAGGCAATGAGCAGTTCTTC.

The chain has TRBV9 and TRBJ2-7; D tentatively reads TRBD1 or TRBD2 (5 bases each). Trimming removed 4 bases at V and 7 bases at J, with 18 bases between. Germline V gene lookup returns CDR1 SGDLS and CDR2 YYNGEE. This CDR3 has 14 residues. DNA for the CDR3: TGTGCCAGCAGCCCCTGGGACGGGTCTGGGGAGCAGTACTTC. This sequence encodes CASSPWDGSGEQYF.

There are a few counts of this clonotype. The chain joins TRBV27 to TRBJ2-3; TRBD2 might be the D (5 bases). The V gene lost 2 bases and the J gene lost 2 bases, with 11 bases spanning the gap. The CDR3 consists of 15 residues. Per germline, CDR1 MNHEY and CDR2 SMNVEV (reference sequence). The CDR3 reads CASSLIRGSTDTQYF. CDR3 in DNA: TGTGCCAGCAGTTTAATAAGAGGGTCCACAGATACGCAGTATTTT.

The sample holds a few counts of this clonotype. The chain joins TRBV12-3 or TRBV12-4 to TRBJ2-3, with TRBD2 matching over 16 bases. V was clipped by 6 bases and J by 6 bases; unmatched bases: 12. The CDR3 is 18 amino acids. This chain's CDR3 is CASRGTSGGAIVTDTQYF. The DNA of the CDR3 is TGTGCCAGCAGAGGGACTAGCGGGGGGGCCATCGTAACGGATACGCAGTATTTT.

This rearrangement joins TRBV4-3 to TRBJ2-1, with TRBD2 matching over 14 bases. CDR1 LGHNA and CDR2 YSLEER come from the germline V gene. The CDR3 runs 17 residues. V lost 2 bases to trimming and J lost 8 bases; unmatched junction nucleotides: 8. CDR3 DNA: TGCGCCAGCAGCCAACGACTAGCGGGAGGGCTTTGGGATGAGCAGTTCTTC. It codes for CASSQRLAGGLWDEQFF.

This clonotype was seen repeatedly, ten times or more. The CDR3 here is CASSVVEGIQFF. DNA of the CDR3: TGTGCCAGCAGCGTAGTAGAGGGAATACAGTTCTTC. The V gene is TRBV9, the J gene TRBJ2-1, with TRBD2 as a possible D gene (5 bases). Germline V CDR1 and CDR2: SGDLS, YYNGEE. The CDR3 is made up of 12 amino acids. V gave up 0 bases and J gave up 13 bases, with 11 bases separating them.

V is TRBV21-1 and J is TRBJ1-1. TRBV21-1 is a documented pseudogene. CDR3 length: 14 residues. CDR3 nucleotide sequence: TGTGCCAGCAGCAAAGTGATCGGTGGCACTGAAGCTTTCTTT. Amino acids: CASSKVIGGTEAFF.

A few counts support this clonotype. This chain links TRBV9 with TRBJ2-1; D gene unclear. Germline CDR1 reads SGDLS; CDR2 reads YYNGEE. The ends were cut back, 4 bases at V and 7 bases at J, with 9 bases in the middle. The CDR3 loop spans 12 amino acids. CDR3 coding DNA: TGTGCCAGCAGCTTAAAGTGGAATGAGCAGTTCTTC. This codes for CASSLKWNEQFF.

The rearrangement uses TRBV29-1 and TRBJ2-7; D not resolved. Germline CDR1 reads SQVTM; CDR2 reads ANQGSEA. With 5 bases removed from V and 5 bases from J, the gap between germline ends came to 7 bases. The CDR3 runs to 10 residues. CDR3 in amino acids: CSVLRNEQYF. For the CDR3, the DNA is TGCAGCGTTCTCCGGAACGAGCAGTACTTC.

The V call is TRBV10-2, the J call TRBJ2-7, with unresolved D. Germline V gene lookup returns CDR1 WSHSY and CDR2 SAAADI. CDR3 length: 13 amino acids. V lost 4 bases and J lost 3, with 10 bases in between. Here the CDR3 DNA reads TGCGCCAGCAGTGTTCAAAGCCACTACGAGCAGTACTTC. This codes for CASSVQSHYEQYF.

This clonotype was seen more than once but under ten times. The chain couples TRBV10-2 to TRBJ2-7, with D unresolved. V lost 7 bases and J lost 4, with 8 bases in between. The CDR3 is 11 amino acids. The germline gives CDR1 WSHSY, CDR2 SAAADI. In DNA, the CDR3 is TGCGCCAGCACCCAAGATTACGAGCAGTACTTC. It encodes CASTQDYEQYF.

V usage is TRBV20-1 and J usage is TRBJ2-1, with D possibly TRBD1 on 5 matching bases. Germline values: CDR1 DFQATT, CDR2 SNEGSKA (reference sequence). Trimming removed 1 base from V and 4 bases from J, with 14 bases in between. This CDR3 region has 15 residues. The CDR3: CSARGLRTIYNEQFF. The CDR3 nucleotides read TGCAGTGCTAGAGGGCTTCGGACAATATACAATGAGCAGTTCTTC.

The V call is TRBV6-2 or TRBV6-3, the J call TRBJ2-1, with 11 bases identical to TRBD2. Germline lookup yields CDR1 MNHEY and CDR2 SVGEGT. The V segment lost 0 bases and the J segment 8 bases; nucleotides outside the gene matches: 6. The CDR3 covers 16 residues. The CDR3 loop is CASSYSSLLAGDEQFF. CDR3 in DNA: TGTGCCAGCAGTTACTCGTCCTTACTAGCGGGAGATGAGCAGTTCTTC.

The chain couples TRBV6-1 to TRBJ2-7; D is ambiguous. This CDR3 has 13 residues. Germline V gene data show CDR1 as MNHNS and CDR2 as SASEGT. Trimming shortened V by 7 bases and J by 0 bases, and 10 bases separated the two germline ends. The chain's CDR3 is CASTGESSYEQYF. The CDR3 DNA follows: TGTGCCAGCACCGGAGAGAGCTCCTACGAGCAGTACTTC.

This clonotype was picked up many times. The V gene is TRBV29-1, the J gene TRBJ2-5; the D gene is possibly TRBD1 (6 bases). Germline lookup yields CDR1 SQVTM and CDR2 ANQGSEA. The CDR3 contains 14 residues. V lost 7 bases and J 5 bases, leaving 20 bases between the germline ends. The CDR3 sequence is CSALKFYREETQYF. CDR3 DNA sequence: TGCAGCGCCCTGAAATTTTACAGGGAGGAGACCCAGTACTTC.

This clonotype came up many times. The chain uses TRBV4-3 and TRBJ2-7; maybe TRBD2 (6 bases). The germline CDR1 and CDR2 sequences are LGHNA and YSLEER. The CDR3 loop spans 15 amino acids. V lost 0 bases and J lost 4, with 13 bases in between. The CDR3 bases are TGCGCCAGCAGCCAAGACCCGGGAGTAGAGTACGAGCAGTACTTC. Translating gives CASSQDPGVEYEQYF.

The chain uses TRBV12-3 or TRBV12-4 and TRBJ2-1; 8 bases map to TRBD2. Trimming took 6 bases from V and 0 from J; bases not matched to a gene: 7. CDR3 length equals 16 residues. CDR3 protein: CASSHERGPSYNEQFF. The CDR3 DNA is TGTGCCAGCAGCCACGAGCGGGGGCCCTCCTACAATGAGCAGTTCTTC.

This clonotype has more than one count but fewer than ten. The J gene is TRBJ2-2, the V gene TRBV12-5, with 8 bases lining up with TRBD2. The CDR3 length is 15 residues. Germline V gene lookup returns CDR1 LGHNT and CDR2 FRNRAP. V trimming: 7 bases; J trimming: 3 bases; junction bases outside the gene matches: 7. The CDR3 reads CASALRGAHTGELFF. CDR3 in DNA: TGTGCTAGTGCCCTGCGGGGGGCGCACACCGGGGAGCTGTTTTTT.